The clone carrying this T cell receptor (beta chain) was found many times. The entry originates in a study of blood T cells in healthy people across ages. CDR3 size: 13 residues. V dropped 7 bases and J dropped 3 bases, with 14 bases sitting between them. Germline V lookup: CDR1 SQVTM, CDR2 ANQGSEA. For the second PCR, which ran for roughly 6 to 12 cycles, a sample-barcoded 5' primer and a J-beta primer mix were used. TCRdb re-called the 5' RACE reads with MiXCR, one entry per CDR3 protein. The sample has about 810,000 distinct CDR3 sequences; roughly 35% are singletons. The V call is TRBV29-1, the J call TRBJ2-3; D may match TRBD1 or TRBD2 (6 bases each). Sequencing was done on a sample of blood. The TCR originated in a man aged 18 to 29 in good health. Here the CDR3 DNA reads TGCAGCGGGTCCGGGGGCCTTACAGATACGCAGTATTTT. Its protein is CSGSGGLTDTQYF.